The 8 T cell receptor beta chains below all came from one sample that was sequenced in a study of blood T cell repertoires in COVID-19. Sequenced by immunoSEQ multiplex PCR; TCRdb stores in-frame clones only, minus some. There are approximately 270,000 clones in the sample; approximately 88% occur only once, and roughly 2.2% lies in the top ten. The sample consisted of peripheral blood. The source is a man aged 50 to 60 with acute or convalescent COVID-19.

J is TRBJ2-3 and V is TRBV2; 9 bases align to TRBD2. The CDR3 length is 14 residues. V was pared by 4 bases and J by 2 bases, with 1 base of the junction left unmatched. Per the germline V gene, CDR1 is SNHLY and CDR2 is FYNNEI. CDR3 bases: TGTGCCAGCAGTGGCGGGGGGGCCACAGATACGCAGTATTTT. Its translation is CASSGGGATDTQYF.

The chain is built from TRBV5-6 and TRBJ1-1; D gene ambiguous. The CDR3 loop spans 14 amino acids. Germline CDR1 reads SGHDT; CDR2 reads YYEEEE. Trimming took 1 base from V and 4 from J, leaving 11 bases between them. The CDR3 nucleotides read TGTGCCAGCAGCTTGAGATCCCGGGGCACTGAAGCTTTCTTT. Residues: CASSLRSRGTEAFF.

This clone was counted a single time. The V gene is TRBV18, the J gene TRBJ1-1; 8 bases align to TRBD1. The CDR3 covers 15 residues. Germline V CDR1 and CDR2: KGHSH, LQKENI. J was trimmed by 3 bases and V by 3 bases; bases with no gene match: 6. As DNA, the CDR3 is TGTGCCAGCTCACCGACAGGGGCGGGGGACACTGAAGCTTTCTTT. As protein: CASSPTGAGDTEAFF.

The chain joins TRBV5-1 to TRBJ2-7; TRBD2 matches at 7 bases. This CDR3 comprises 15 residues. J gave up 11 bases and V 0 bases, and 14 bases lay outside the gene matches. Germline V lookup: CDR1 SGHRS, CDR2 YFSETQ. The CDR3: CASSLEASGTRREYF. The CDR3 nucleotides read TGCGCCAGCAGCTTGGAGGCTAGCGGTACCCGGAGGGAGTACTTC.

J is TRBJ2-2 and V is TRBV3-1 (or the pseudogene TRBV3-2); TRBD2 might be the D (7 bases). CDR1 LGHDT and CDR2 YNNKEL come from the germline V gene (reference sequence). Trimming cost V 0 bases and J 4 bases, with 18 bases left between them. There are 18 residues in the CDR3. The CDR3 DNA sequence: TGTGCCAGCAGCCAAGATTGGCCCAACGGGGGGCTCACCGGGGAGCTGTTTTTT. It specifies CASSQDWPNGGLTGELFF.

The chain employs TRBV9 and TRBJ2-7; 7 bases fit TRBD2. This CDR3 is 15 amino acids long. Germline V CDR1 and CDR2: SGDLS, YYNGEE. J was trimmed by 1 base and V by 3 bases; bases with no gene match: 7. DNA of the CDR3: TGTGCCAGCAGCGCGCTAGCGGCTACTTCCTACGAGCAGTACTTC. This codes for CASSALAATSYEQYF.

V gene TRBV7-9 combines with J gene TRBJ2-1, with 7 bases fitting TRBD1. V lost 5 bases, J lost 2 bases, and 6 bases stayed unmatched. Germline V gene lookup returns CDR1 SEHNR and CDR2 FQNEAQ (reference sequence). The CDR3 is 15 residues long. Here the CDR3 DNA reads TGTGCCAGCAGCCTATACAGGGGTACCTACAATGAGCAGTTCTTC. Translating gives CASSLYRGTYNEQFF.

V is TRBV7-3 and J is TRBJ2-7; TRBD1 matches 10 bases. Germline lookup yields CDR1 SGHTA and CDR2 FQGTGA. The junction had 4 bases not matched to a gene; V was cut back by 5 bases and J by 3 bases. This CDR3 spans 14 amino acids. The CDR3 here is CASSPRTGGYEQYF. The DNA of the CDR3 is TGTGCCAGCAGCCCCAGGACAGGGGGCTACGAGCAGTACTTC.